This TCR beta chain was obtained from a study of T cells in localized non-small cell lung cancer. General study findings and limits: Measurement of T cell clonality placed uninvolved adjacent lung highest, above the level in tumor.

CDR1 and CDR2 from the germline V gene are MNHGY and SAAAGT. The V gene lost 6 bases and the J gene lost 0 bases, with 12 bases spanning the gap. This CDR3 has 15 residues. Data came from immunoSEQ multiplex PCR; TCRdb stores just in-frame clones and leaves some out. The table records hundreds of clones, 23% of them present only once. The table lists this clone with a few counts. Its antigen is unknown. The clonotype was recovered from a woman aged 40 to 75 with stage III lung adenocarcinoma. This rearrangement joins TRBV6-8 to TRBJ1-3, with D possibly being TRBD1 (6 bases). This sample comprised normal lung tissue next to the tumor, obtained before any cancer treatment. The CDR3 DNA is TGTGCCAGCAGACCGGGACACCTCTCTGGAAACACCATATATTTT. Protein product: CASRPGHLSGNTIYF.